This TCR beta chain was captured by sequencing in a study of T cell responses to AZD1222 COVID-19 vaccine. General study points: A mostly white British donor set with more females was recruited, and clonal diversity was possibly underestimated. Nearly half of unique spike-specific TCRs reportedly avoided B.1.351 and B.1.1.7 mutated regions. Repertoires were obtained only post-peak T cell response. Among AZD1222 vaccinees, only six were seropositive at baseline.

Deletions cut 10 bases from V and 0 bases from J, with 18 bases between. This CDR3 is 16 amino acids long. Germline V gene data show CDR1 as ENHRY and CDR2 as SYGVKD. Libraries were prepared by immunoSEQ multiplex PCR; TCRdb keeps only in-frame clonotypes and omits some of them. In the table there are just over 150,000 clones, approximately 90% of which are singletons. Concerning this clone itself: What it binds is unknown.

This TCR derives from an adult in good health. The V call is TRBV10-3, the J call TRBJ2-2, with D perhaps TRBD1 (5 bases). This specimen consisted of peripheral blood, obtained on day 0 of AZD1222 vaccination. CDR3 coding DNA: TGTGCCACCCAAGACAGAGTCTACGCGAACACCGGGGAGCTGTTTTTT. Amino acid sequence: CATQDRVYANTGELFF.